This TCR beta chain was found in a study of T cells after posttransplantation cyclophosphamide. Study-wide findings and caveats: After PTCy, TRB diversity resembled that of CNI/methotrexate controls.

CDR3 length: 15 residues. CDR1 and CDR2 from the germline V gene are SEHNR and FQNEAQ (reference sequence). The trim removed 5 bases at V and 6 bases at J, leaving 5 bases unmatched. Worth noting for this clone: Its antigen is currently unknown.

The method was immunoSEQ multiplex PCR; TCRdb's version includes in-frame clones alone and lacks a portion of them. The sample records roughly 17,000 clones, 85% being singletons. Methotrexate plus calcineurin inhibitor accompanied controls' myeloablative marrow transplants; sampling was 1 year later. The sequencing used PBMCs, collected after allogeneic stem cell transplant with calcineurin inhibitor and methotrexate. This receptor was obtained from a female patient in her late teens or twenties who received an allogeneic stem cell transplant from an unrelated donor, was CMV-positive, and had acute and chronic GVHD. Part of the T cells may come from the graft donor. The chain is built from TRBV7-9 and TRBJ2-2; TRBD2 matches at 11 bases. CDR3 DNA sequence: TGTGCCAGCAGCCCCTTTAGCGGGAGGGCCGGGGAGCTGTTTTTT. As protein: CASSPFSGRAGELFF.